The sequence of this T cell receptor (beta chain) was determined in a study of CD8 T cells in Susac syndrome. This CDR3 spans 14 amino acids. Trimming shortened V by 4 bases and J by 6 bases, and 15 bases separated the two germline ends. Random hexamers served to reverse transcribe roughly 0.5 to 1 ug RNA. TCRdb called the immunoSEQ multiplex PCR reads again in MiXCR, with one record for every CDR3 protein. The sample contains about 400,000 distinct CDR3 sequences, around 85% of which appear only once. Each multiple sclerosis control was a treatment-naive patient with relapsing-remitting disease that was either stable or active.

Sequenced: CD8+ T cells from PBMCs. The receptor was derived from a human donor with multiple sclerosis. This chain links TRBV23-1 with TRBJ2-5; maybe TRBD1 (5 bases). TRBV23-1 qualifies as an ORF whose function is uncertain. CDR3: CASSLGASLQTQYF. The CDR3 DNA reads TGCGCCAGCAGTCTTGGGGCCTCTCTACAGACCCAGTACTTC.